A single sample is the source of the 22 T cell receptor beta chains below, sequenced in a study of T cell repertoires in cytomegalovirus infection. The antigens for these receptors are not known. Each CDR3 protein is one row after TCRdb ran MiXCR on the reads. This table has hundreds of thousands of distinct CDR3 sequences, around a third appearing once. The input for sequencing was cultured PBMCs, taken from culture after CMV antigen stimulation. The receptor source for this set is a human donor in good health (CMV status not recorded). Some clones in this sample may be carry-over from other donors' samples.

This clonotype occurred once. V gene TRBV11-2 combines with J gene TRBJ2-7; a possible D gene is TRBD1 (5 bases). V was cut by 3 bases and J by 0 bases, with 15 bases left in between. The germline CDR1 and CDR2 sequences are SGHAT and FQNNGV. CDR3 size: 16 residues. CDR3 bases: TGTGCCAGCAGCTTGGACATAGAGAGACTCTCCTACGAGCAGTACTTC. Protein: CASSLDIERLSYEQYF.

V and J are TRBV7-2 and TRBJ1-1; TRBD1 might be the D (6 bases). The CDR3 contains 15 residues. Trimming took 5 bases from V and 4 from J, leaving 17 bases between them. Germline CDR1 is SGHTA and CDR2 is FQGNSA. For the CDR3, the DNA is TGTGCCAGCAGCCCCCTTTGGGGGGGCGGCACTGAAGCTTTCTTT. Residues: CASSPLWGGGTEAFF.

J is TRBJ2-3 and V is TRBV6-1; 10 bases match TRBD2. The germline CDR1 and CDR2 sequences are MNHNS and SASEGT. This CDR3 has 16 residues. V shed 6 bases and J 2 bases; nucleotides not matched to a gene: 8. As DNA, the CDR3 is TGTGCCAGCAGCCGGGCCGGACTAGCGGACACAGATACGCAGTATTTT. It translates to CASSRAGLADTDTQYF.

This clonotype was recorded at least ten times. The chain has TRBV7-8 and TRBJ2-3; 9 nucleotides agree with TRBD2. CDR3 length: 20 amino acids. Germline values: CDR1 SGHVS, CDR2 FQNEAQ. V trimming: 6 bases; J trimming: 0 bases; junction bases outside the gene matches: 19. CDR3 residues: CASSYPLVAGEKTSTDTQYF. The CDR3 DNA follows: TGTGCCAGCAGTTATCCTCTAGTAGCGGGGGAAAAAACTAGCACAGATACGCAGTATTTT.

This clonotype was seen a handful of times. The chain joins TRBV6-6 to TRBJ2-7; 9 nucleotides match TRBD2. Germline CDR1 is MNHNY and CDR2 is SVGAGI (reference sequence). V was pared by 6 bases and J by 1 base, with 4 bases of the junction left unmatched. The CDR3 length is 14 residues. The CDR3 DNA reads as TGTGCCAGCAGGTCTAGCGGGGCTTCCTACGAGCAGTACTTC. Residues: CASRSSGASYEQYF.

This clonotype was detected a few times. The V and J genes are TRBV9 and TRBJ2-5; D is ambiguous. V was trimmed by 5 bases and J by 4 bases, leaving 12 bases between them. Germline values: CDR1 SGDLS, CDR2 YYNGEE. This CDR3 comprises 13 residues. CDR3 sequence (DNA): TGTGCCAGCAGTGGGTCGTGGGGAGAGACCCAGTACTTC. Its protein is CASSGSWGETQYF. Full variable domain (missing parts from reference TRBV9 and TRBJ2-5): DSGVTQTPKHLITATGQRVTLRCSPRSGDLSVYWYQQSLDQGLQFLIQYYNGEERAKGNILERFSAQQFPDLHSELNLSSLELGDSALYFCASSGSWGETQYFGPGTRLLVL.

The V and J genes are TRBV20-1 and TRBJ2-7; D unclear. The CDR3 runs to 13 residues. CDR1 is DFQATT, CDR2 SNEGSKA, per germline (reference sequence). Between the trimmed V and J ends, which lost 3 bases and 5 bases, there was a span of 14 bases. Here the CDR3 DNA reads TGCAGTGCTAGCTACGGTCGGTGGGACGAGCAGTACTTC. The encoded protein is CSASYGRWDEQYF.

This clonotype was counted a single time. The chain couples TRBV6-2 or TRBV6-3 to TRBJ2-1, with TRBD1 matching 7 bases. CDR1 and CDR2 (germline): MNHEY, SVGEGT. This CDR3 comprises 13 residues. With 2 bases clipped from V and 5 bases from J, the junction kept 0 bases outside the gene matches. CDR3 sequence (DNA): TGTGCCAGCAGTTACGACAGGGACAATGAGCAGTTCTTC. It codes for CASSYDRDNEQFF.

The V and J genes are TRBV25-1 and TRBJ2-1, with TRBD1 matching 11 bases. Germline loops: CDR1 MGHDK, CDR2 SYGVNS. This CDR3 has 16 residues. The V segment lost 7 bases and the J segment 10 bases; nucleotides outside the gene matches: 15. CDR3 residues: CASKISGDRGILEQFF. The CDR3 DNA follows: TGTGCCAGCAAGATCTCGGGGGACAGGGGGATTCTGGAGCAGTTCTTC.

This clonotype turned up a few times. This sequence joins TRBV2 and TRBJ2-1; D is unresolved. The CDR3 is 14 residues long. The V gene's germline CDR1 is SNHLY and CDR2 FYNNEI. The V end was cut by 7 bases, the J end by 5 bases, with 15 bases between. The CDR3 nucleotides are TGTGCCAGCACCGAGTATCGGTTAGACAATGAGCAGTTCTTC. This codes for CASTEYRLDNEQFF.

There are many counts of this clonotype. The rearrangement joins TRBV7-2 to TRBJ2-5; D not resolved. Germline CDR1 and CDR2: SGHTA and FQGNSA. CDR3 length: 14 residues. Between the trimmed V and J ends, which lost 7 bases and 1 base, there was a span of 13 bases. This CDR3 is CASTPLGPQETQYF. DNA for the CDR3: TGTGCCAGCACACCTTTAGGGCCCCAAGAGACCCAGTACTTC.

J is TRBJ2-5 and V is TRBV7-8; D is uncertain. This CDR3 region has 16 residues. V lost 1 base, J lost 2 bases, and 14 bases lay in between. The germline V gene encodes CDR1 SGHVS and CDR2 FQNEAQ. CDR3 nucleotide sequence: TGTGCCAGCAGCTTAGGGACCCTCGCTCCGCAAGAGACCCAGTACTTC. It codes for CASSLGTLAPQETQYF.

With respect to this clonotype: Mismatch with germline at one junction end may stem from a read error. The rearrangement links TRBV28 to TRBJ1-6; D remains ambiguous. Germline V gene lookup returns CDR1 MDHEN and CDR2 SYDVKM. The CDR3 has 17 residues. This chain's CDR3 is CAGSFRVGIRANSPLHF. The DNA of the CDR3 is TGTGCCGGCAGTTTTCGGGTGGGGATAAGGGCTAATTCACCCCTCCACTTT.

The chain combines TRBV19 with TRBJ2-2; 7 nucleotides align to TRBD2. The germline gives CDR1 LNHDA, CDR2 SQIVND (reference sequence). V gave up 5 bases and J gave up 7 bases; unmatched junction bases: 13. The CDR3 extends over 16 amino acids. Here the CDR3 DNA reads TGTGCCAGTAGTGCCCTCTGGGCGGGAGCCGGCGGGGAGCTGTTTTTT. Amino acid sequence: CASSALWAGAGGELFF. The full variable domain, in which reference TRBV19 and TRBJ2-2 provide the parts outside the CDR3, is DGGITQSPKYLFRKEGQNVTLSCEQNLNHDAMYWYRQDPGQGLRLIYYSQIVNDFQKGDIAEGYSVSREKKESFPLTVTSAQKNPTAFYLCASSALWAGAGGELFFGEGSRLTVL.

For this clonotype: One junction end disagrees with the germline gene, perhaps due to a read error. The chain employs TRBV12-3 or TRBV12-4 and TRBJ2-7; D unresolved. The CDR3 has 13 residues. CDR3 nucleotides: TGTGACAGCAGTTCGGCACAAGCTTACGAGCAGTACTTC. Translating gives CDSSSAQAYEQYF.

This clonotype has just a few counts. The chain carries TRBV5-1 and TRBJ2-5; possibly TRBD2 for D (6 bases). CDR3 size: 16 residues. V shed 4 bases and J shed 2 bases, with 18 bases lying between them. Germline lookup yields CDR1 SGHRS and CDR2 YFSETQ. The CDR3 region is CASSLILGGAQETQYF. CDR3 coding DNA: TGCGCCAGCAGCCTCATACTCGGAGGGGCGCAAGAGACCCAGTACTTC.

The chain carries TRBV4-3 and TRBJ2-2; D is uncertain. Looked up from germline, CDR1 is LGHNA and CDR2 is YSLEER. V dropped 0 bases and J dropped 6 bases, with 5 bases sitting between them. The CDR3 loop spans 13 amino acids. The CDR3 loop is CASSQDSAGELFF. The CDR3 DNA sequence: TGCGCCAGCAGCCAAGATTCGGCCGGGGAGCTGTTTTTT.

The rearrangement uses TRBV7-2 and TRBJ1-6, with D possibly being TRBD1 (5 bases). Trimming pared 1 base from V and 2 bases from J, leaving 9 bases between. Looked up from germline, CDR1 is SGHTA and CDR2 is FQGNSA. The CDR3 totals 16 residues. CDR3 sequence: CASSLVAGAYNSPLHF. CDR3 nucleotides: TGTGCCAGCAGCTTAGTTGCGGGGGCCTATAATTCACCCCTCCACTTT.

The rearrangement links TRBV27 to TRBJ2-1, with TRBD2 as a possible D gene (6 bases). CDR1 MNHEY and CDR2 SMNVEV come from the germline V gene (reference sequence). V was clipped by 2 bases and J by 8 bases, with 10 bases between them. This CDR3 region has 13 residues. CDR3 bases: TGTGCCAGCAGTTTAGGGGGGATCGATGAGCAGTTCTTC. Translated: CASSLGGIDEQFF.

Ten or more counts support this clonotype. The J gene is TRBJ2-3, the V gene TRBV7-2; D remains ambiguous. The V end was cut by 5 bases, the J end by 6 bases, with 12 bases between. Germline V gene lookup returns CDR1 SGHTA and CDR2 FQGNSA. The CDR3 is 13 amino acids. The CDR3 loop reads CASSRAPLDTQYF. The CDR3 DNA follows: TGTGCCAGCAGCCGAGCTCCTCTGGATACGCAGTATTTT.

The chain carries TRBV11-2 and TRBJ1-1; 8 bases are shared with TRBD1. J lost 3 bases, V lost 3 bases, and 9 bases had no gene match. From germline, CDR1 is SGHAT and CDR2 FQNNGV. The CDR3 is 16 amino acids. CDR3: CASSFSGQGWDTEAFF. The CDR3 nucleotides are TGTGCCAGCAGCTTTAGCGGACAGGGTTGGGACACTGAAGCTTTCTTT.

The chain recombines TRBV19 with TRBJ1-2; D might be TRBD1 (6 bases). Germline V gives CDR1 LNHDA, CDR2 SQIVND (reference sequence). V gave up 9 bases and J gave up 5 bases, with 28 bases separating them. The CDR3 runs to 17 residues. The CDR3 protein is CARSPITGTPGFYGYTF. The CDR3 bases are TGTGCCAGAAGTCCAATTACCGGGACACCAGGTTTTTATGGCTACACCTTC.